This T cell receptor beta chain is from a study of T cells after yellow fever vaccination. Overall study: Researchers used SMART-Seq v4 Ultra Low Input to prepare fractions that had low cell numbers.

TCRdb reanalysed the 5' RACE reads using MiXCR and keeps one entry per CDR3 protein. The sample holds some 320,000 distinct CDR3 sequences, about 4% seen once. To note about this clonotype: Its antigen remains unidentified.

Germline V gives CDR1 DFQATT, CDR2 SNEGSKA (reference sequence). The CDR3 has 15 amino acids. V shed 0 bases and J 4 bases; nucleotides not matched to a gene: 3. Study results and limitations: CD4 and CD8 compartments shared a small share of clonotypes, likely from convergent recombination. Peaking faster, on day 5 versus 15, the secondary response was nonetheless weaker.

The chain couples TRBV20-1 to TRBJ2-1; 10 bases are a match to TRBD2. The sequencing here drew on PBMCs, taken 5 days after the yellow fever booster vaccination. This TCR came from a man younger than 30 who received the YFV17D yellow fever vaccine. The CDR3 is CSARDERGGYNEQFF. DNA for the CDR3: TGCAGTGCTAGAGACGAGCGGGGGGGTTACAATGAGCAGTTCTTC.